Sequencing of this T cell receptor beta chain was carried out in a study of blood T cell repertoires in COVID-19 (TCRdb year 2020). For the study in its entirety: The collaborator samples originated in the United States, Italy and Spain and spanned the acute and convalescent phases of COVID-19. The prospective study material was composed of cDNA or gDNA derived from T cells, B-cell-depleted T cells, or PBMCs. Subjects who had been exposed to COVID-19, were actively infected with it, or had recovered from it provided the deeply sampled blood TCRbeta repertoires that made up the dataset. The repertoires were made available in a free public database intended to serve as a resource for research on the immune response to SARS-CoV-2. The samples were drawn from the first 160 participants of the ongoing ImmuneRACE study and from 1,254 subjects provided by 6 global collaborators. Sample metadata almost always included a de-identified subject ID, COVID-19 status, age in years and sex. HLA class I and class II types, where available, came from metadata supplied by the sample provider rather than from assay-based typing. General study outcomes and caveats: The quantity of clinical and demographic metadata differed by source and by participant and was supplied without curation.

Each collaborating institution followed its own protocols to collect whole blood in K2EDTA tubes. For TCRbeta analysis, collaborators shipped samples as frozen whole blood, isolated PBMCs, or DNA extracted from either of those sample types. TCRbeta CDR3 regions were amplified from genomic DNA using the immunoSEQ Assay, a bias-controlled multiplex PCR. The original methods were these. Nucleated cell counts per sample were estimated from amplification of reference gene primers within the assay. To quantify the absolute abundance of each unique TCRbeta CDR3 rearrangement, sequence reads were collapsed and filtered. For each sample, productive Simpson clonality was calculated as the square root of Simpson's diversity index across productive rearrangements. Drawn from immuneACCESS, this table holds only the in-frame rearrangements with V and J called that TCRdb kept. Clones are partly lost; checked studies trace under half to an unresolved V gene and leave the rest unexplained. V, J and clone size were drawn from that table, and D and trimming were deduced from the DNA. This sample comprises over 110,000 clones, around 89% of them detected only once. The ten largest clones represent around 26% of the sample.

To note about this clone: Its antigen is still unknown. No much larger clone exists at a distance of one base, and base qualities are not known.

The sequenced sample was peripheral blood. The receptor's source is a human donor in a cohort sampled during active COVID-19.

The CDR3 reads as follows: CASSLTSTAYYEQYF. The nucleotide sequence reads as follows: TGTGCCAGCAGCTTAACGTCGACAGCTTACTACGAGCAGTACTTC. The chain is encoded by TRBV7-8 joined to TRBJ2-7, with TRBD1 tentatively as D gene (5 bases match). The CDR3, from cysteine to phenylalanine, totals 15 residues. CDR3 DNA is the only sequence kept; it has 45 bases, read in frame from the first base. Looking up the germline V gene yields CDR1 SGHVS and CDR2 FQNEAQ. V is shortened by 2 bases, J by 3 bases, and the region joining them spans 14 bases. Reference TRBV7-8 and TRBJ2-7 genes cover what lies past the CDR3, so the full variable domain is GAGVSQSPRYKVAKRGQDVALRCDPISGHVSLFWYQQALGQGPEFLTYFQNEAQLDKSGLPSDRFFAERPEGSVSTLKIQRTQQEDSAVYLCASSLTSTAYYEQYFGPGTRLTVT.